A single sample gave rise to the 24 T cell receptor beta chains below, sequenced in a study of OX40 agonist ivuxolimab in advanced cancers. Sequenced by immunoSEQ multiplex PCR; TCRdb stores in-frame clones only, minus some. The sample holds approximately 100,000 clones, just over 90% seen once. Sequences were derived from CD4+ or CD8+ T cells sorted from blood, sampled in a trial of the OX40 agonist ivuxolimab. The receptors shown here come from an adult with an advanced solid tumor such as melanoma, head and neck, liver or kidney cancer.

The chain combines TRBV11-2 with TRBJ1-1; D may be TRBD1 (6 bases). Trimming took off 5 bases at V and 5 bases at J, with 18 bases between the two ends. CDR3 length: 15 amino acids. Germline V gene data show CDR1 as SGHAT and CDR2 as FQNNGV. This chain's CDR3 is CASSPQAGGLTEAFF. Written as DNA, the CDR3 is TGTGCCAGCAGCCCCCAGGCCGGGGGCTTAACTGAAGCTTTCTTT.

CDR3 region: CASSESLASGSSPLHF. CDR3 DNA sequence: TGTGCCAGCAGTGAATCCCTGGCGTCAGGGAGTTCACCCCTCCACTTT. V is TRBV6-1 and J is TRBJ1-6, with a weak D call TRBD1 (5 bases). The CDR3 has 16 residues. V was shortened by 2 bases and J by 9 bases, with 17 bases between the two germline ends. Germline V gene data show CDR1 as MNHNS and CDR2 as SASEGT.

This clone has a single count. The V call is TRBV6-1, the J call TRBJ2-3; no clear D gene. Germline assignment: CDR1 MNHNS and CDR2 SASEGT. The CDR3 sequence is 13 residues long. V was cut by 3 bases and J by 2 bases, with 6 bases left in between. The CDR3 nucleotides are TGTGCCAGCAGTGAGCCGGCCACAGATACGCAGTATTTT. Amino acids: CASSEPATDTQYF.

The V call is TRBV9, the J call TRBJ1-3, with D perhaps matching TRBD1 (6 bases). V was shortened by 0 bases and J by 0 bases, with 10 bases between the two germline ends. The germline V gene encodes CDR1 SGDLS and CDR2 YYNGEE. This CDR3 spans 16 amino acids. CDR3 sequence (DNA): TGTGCCAGCAGCGTAGGGGGGCAGGTCTCTGGAAACACCATATATTTT. Translated: CASSVGGQVSGNTIYF.

This rearrangement joins TRBV6-6 to TRBJ2-3; the match to TRBD1 covers 8 bases. From germline, CDR1 is MNHNY and CDR2 SVGAGI (reference sequence). V was clipped by 2 bases and J by 2 bases; unmatched bases: 6. The CDR3 has 16 residues. The CDR3 region is CASSYGGTGNTDTQYF. The CDR3 nucleotides are TGTGCCAGCAGTTACGGGGGGACAGGTAACACAGATACGCAGTATTTT.

The CDR3 nucleotides are TGTGCCAGCAGTCCGCAGGCAGCAACTAATGAAAAACTGTTTTTT. It yields the protein CASSPQAATNEKLFF. The rearrangement uses TRBV27 and TRBJ1-4; D unresolved. Germline V CDR1 and CDR2: MNHEY, SMNVEV (reference sequence). Trimming removed 5 bases at V and 0 bases at J, with 10 bases between. This CDR3 spans 15 amino acids.

This sequence joins TRBV7-6 and TRBJ1-4, with D possibly TRBD1 on 6 matching bases. Germline loops: CDR1 SGHVS, CDR2 FNYEAQ. Between the trimmed V and J ends, which lost 1 base and 0 bases, there was a span of 12 bases. The CDR3 sequence is 17 residues long. The CDR3 region has the DNA TGTGCCAGCAGCTTAGGGACAGTAATTTCAACTAATGAAAAACTGTTTTTT. As protein: CASSLGTVISTNEKLFF.

This chain joins TRBV27 and TRBJ2-1, with D possibly being TRBD1 (5 bases). Germline V CDR1 and CDR2: MNHEY, SMNVEV (reference sequence). The CDR3 spans 13 residues. The V and J ends lost 5 bases and 12 bases respectively, with 17 bases between them. CDR3 loop: CASSTTQGSWQFF. The CDR3 nucleotides read TGTGCCAGCAGTACAACCCAGGGATCATGGCAGTTCTTC.

This clone was counted once. At one of its ends the junction is not consistent with the germline gene, which may arise from a read error. The rearrangement uses TRBV7-7 and TRBJ2-2; the match to TRBD1 covers 7 bases. The CDR3 loop spans 13 amino acids. In germline, CDR1 is SSHAT, CDR2 FNYEAQ (reference sequence). The CDR3 DNA sequence: TGTGCTAGCAGGCCACAGGGGACCGGGGAGCTGTTTTTT. It encodes CASRPQGTGELFF.

The V call is TRBV2, the J call TRBJ2-2, with a possible D match to TRBD2 (6 bases). The germline V gene encodes CDR1 SNHLY and CDR2 FYNNEI. Trimming pared 5 bases from V and 5 bases from J, leaving 12 bases between. The CDR3 extends over 14 amino acids. The CDR3 bases are TGTGCCAGCAGTCTGACGGGGAGGACCGGGGAGCTGTTTTTT. Translating gives CASSLTGRTGELFF. Based on the CDR3 plus reference TRBV2 and TRBJ2-2, the full variable domain is EPEVTQTPSHQVTQMGQEVILRCVPISNHLYFYWYRQILGQKVEFLVSFYNNEISEKSEIFDDQFSVERPDGSNFTLKIRSTKLEDSAMYFCASSLTGRTGELFFGEGSRLTVL.

The rearrangement uses TRBV27 and TRBJ2-1; 8 bases fit TRBD1. The ends lost 3 bases at V and 6 bases at J; junction bases unmatched: 10. Germline CDR1 MNHEY, CDR2 SMNVEV (reference sequence). This CDR3 has 16 amino acids. The CDR3 reads CASSLSPPDRGNEQFF. The CDR3 nucleotides read TGTGCCAGCAGTTTGAGTCCCCCCGACAGGGGCAATGAGCAGTTCTTC.

The rearrangement joins TRBV19 to TRBJ1-6; tentative D call: TRBD1 (5 bases). The germline CDR1 and CDR2 sequences are LNHDA and SQIVND (reference sequence). Between the trimmed V and J ends, which lost 3 bases and 5 bases, there was a span of 20 bases. This CDR3 spans 18 amino acids. The CDR3 coding sequence is TGTGCCAGTAGTATTGGAGGGCCGGGGGATTCCAATAATTCACCCCTCCACTTT. The encoded protein is CASSIGGPGDSNNSPLHF.

This chain joins TRBV7-6 and TRBJ2-7; no clear D. Trimming took 2 bases from V and 3 from J, leaving 14 bases between them. This CDR3 spans 15 amino acids. The V gene's germline CDR1 is SGHVS and CDR2 FNYEAQ. The CDR3 coding sequence is TGTGCCAGCAGCTTAATCCTAGGCCCCCACTACGAGCAGTACTTC. Protein product: CASSLILGPHYEQYF.

V is TRBV7-3 and J is TRBJ2-3, with D unclear. The CDR3 consists of 13 residues. Germline CDR1 SGHTA, CDR2 FQGTGA. V gave up 2 bases and J gave up 4 bases, with 7 bases separating them. CDR3 loop: CASSLPASDTQYF. CDR3 in DNA: TGTGCCAGCAGCTTACCCGCCTCAGATACGCAGTATTTT.

V is TRBV9 and J is TRBJ2-5, with 10 bases identical to TRBD1. Looked up from germline, CDR1 is SGDLS and CDR2 is YYNGEE. The CDR3 is 15 residues long. The V segment lost 2 bases and the J segment 4 bases; nucleotides outside the gene matches: 5. CDR3 sequence: CASSVDRGRGETQYF. The CDR3 DNA follows: TGTGCCAGCAGCGTTGACAGGGGGCGCGGAGAGACCCAGTACTTC.

The sample holds a few counts of this clone. The genes are TRBV10-3 and TRBJ2-6, with D unresolved. The germline V and J ends were trimmed by 0 bases and 1 base, with 7 bases remaining between them. The CDR3 has 16 amino acids. Germline V gene lookup returns CDR1 ENHRY and CDR2 SYGVKD. CDR3 protein: CAISESFGSGANVLTF. In nucleotides, the CDR3 is TGTGCCATCAGTGAGTCCTTCGGGTCTGGGGCCAACGTCCTGACTTTC.

V gene TRBV9 combines with J gene TRBJ2-3; D is undetermined. Trimming left V 0 bases short and J 0 bases short, with 8 bases between. Germline values: CDR1 SGDLS, CDR2 YYNGEE. This CDR3 spans 15 amino acids. Here the CDR3 DNA reads TGTGCCAGCAGCGTAGGGGTCTTCAGCACAGATACGCAGTATTTT. Amino acid sequence: CASSVGVFSTDTQYF.

This rearrangement joins TRBV6-1 to TRBJ2-7; tentatively, D is TRBD1 (5 bases). Trimming shortened V by 7 bases and J by 3 bases, and 10 bases separated the two germline ends. Germline V lookup: CDR1 MNHNS, CDR2 SASEGT. This CDR3 spans 12 amino acids. CDR3 amino acids: CASTYGHYEQYF. In DNA, the CDR3 is TGTGCCAGCACTTACGGACACTACGAGCAGTACTTC.

The gene calls are TRBV6-1 and TRBJ1-5; 7 bases map to TRBD1. The CDR3 loop spans 14 amino acids. V lost 8 bases to trimming and J lost 4 bases; unmatched junction nucleotides: 8. CDR1 is MNHNS and CDR2 is SASEGT in the germline V gene. Here the CDR3 reads CASQPGQRNQPQHF. CDR3 nucleotide sequence: TGTGCCAGCCAACCGGGACAGAGGAATCAGCCCCAGCATTTT.

The gene calls are TRBV18 and TRBJ1-3; TRBD1 matches at 7 bases. Germline V gene lookup returns CDR1 KGHSH and CDR2 LQKENI. With 4 bases clipped from V and 3 bases from J, the junction kept 9 bases outside the gene matches. The CDR3 has 16 amino acids. The CDR3 sequence is CASSLRQGTGGNTIYF. The DNA of the CDR3 is TGTGCCAGCTCACTACGACAGGGTACGGGTGGAAACACCATATATTTT.

The chain employs TRBV5-1 and TRBJ1-5, with D tentatively TRBD1 (5 bases). Germline V gene data show CDR1 as SGHRS and CDR2 as YFSETQ. Trimming cost V 3 bases and J 3 bases, with 10 bases left between them. The CDR3 covers 14 residues. CDR3 DNA: TGCGCCAGCAGCTCCGGGACCCCCAATCAGCCCCAGCATTTT. Its translation: CASSSGTPNQPQHF.

The rearrangement joins TRBV30 to TRBJ1-6; a possible D gene is TRBD1 (6 bases). Trimming cost V 2 bases and J 9 bases, with 20 bases left between them. This CDR3 region has 16 residues. In germline, CDR1 is GTSNPN, CDR2 SVGIG (reference sequence). The CDR3 nucleotides are TGTGCCTGGAGTATCGGCGTCGGGACAAGGAGTTCACCCCTCCACTTT. Its protein product is CAWSIGVGTRSSPLHF.

This chain joins TRBV6-5 and TRBJ1-1, with TRBD1 matching over 7 bases. Trimming removed 4 bases from V and 8 bases from J; junction bases left unmatched: 7. Germline V gene data show CDR1 as MNHEY and CDR2 as SVGAGI. There are 13 residues in the CDR3. CDR3 amino acids: CASSSLNRGEAFF. DNA for the CDR3: TGTGCCAGCAGTTCCCTAAACAGGGGCGAAGCTTTCTTT.

The J gene is TRBJ1-3, the V gene TRBV9, with D possibly TRBD1 on 5 matching bases. The V gene's germline CDR1 is SGDLS and CDR2 YYNGEE. The ends were cut back, 4 bases at V and 1 base at J, with 15 bases in the middle. The CDR3 is 16 amino acids. CDR3 region: CASSPSFGGSGNTIYF. The CDR3 bases are TGTGCCAGCAGCCCCTCCTTTGGGGGTTCTGGAAACACCATATATTTT.